Presented here are 4 T cell receptor beta chains from one specimen sequenced in a study of T cells in Graves' hyperthyroidism and ophthalmopathy. What was amplified from RNA transcripts were TCR beta CDR3 regions. Carried out on the TCR CDR3, a first-round RT-PCR used the HTBI primer set. TCRdb processed the multiplex PCR reads anew with MiXCR; each CDR3 protein has one entry. The table shows about 400,000 distinct CDR3 sequences, with about 14% occurring only once. Material: blood. The source is a woman between 25 and 40 years old with Graves' ophthalmopathy.

There are many counts of this clonotype. V usage is TRBV6-1 and J usage is TRBJ1-1; possible D gene TRBD1, 5 bases. Germline CDR1 and CDR2: MNHNS and SASEGT. CDR3 length: 15 amino acids. V dropped 5 bases and J dropped 5 bases, with 18 bases sitting between them. Written as DNA, the CDR3 is TGTGCCAGCAGTCGCGGGGGGGTCTCGGGGACTGAAGCTTTCTTT. This gives the protein CASSRGGVSGTEAFF.

This clonotype appeared many times. The rearrangement uses TRBV19 and TRBJ2-7; 7 nucleotides match TRBD1. The germline CDR1 and CDR2 sequences are LNHDA and SQIVND (reference sequence). The CDR3 is 15 residues long. With 1 base clipped from V and 2 bases from J, the junction kept 5 bases outside the gene matches. Here the CDR3 DNA reads TGTGCCAGTAGTATAGGACAGGGTCCTGCCTACGAGCAGTACTTC. It yields the protein CASSIGQGPAYEQYF. The variable domain in full, with the rest retrieved from reference TRBV19 and TRBJ2-7, is DGGITQSPKYLFRKEGQNVTLSCEQNLNHDAMYWYRQDPGQGLRLIYYSQIVNDFQKGDIAEGYSVSREKKESFPLTVTSAQKNPTAFYLCASSIGQGPAYEQYFGPGTRLTVT.

This clonotype was observed many times. The chain combines TRBV9 with TRBJ2-5, with D hard to call. The CDR3 is made up of 15 amino acids. The ends were cut back, 0 bases at V and 9 bases at J, with 18 bases in the middle. The germline V gene encodes CDR1 SGDLS and CDR2 YYNGEE. DNA for the CDR3: TGTGCCAGCAGCGTAGGCGAGACCGCGACGGTGGCCCAGTACTTC. It translates to CASSVGETATVAQYF. Filled out from reference TRBV9 and TRBJ2-5, the complete variable domain reads DSGVTQTPKHLITATGQRVTLRCSPRSGDLSVYWYQQSLDQGLQFLIQYYNGEERAKGNILERFSAQQFPDLHSELNLSSLELGDSALYFCASSVGETATVAQYFGPGTRLLVL.

This clonotype was observed at least ten times. The chain recombines TRBV5-1 with TRBJ1-6; D uncertain. The V gene lost 0 bases and the J gene lost 7 bases, with 8 bases spanning the gap. The CDR3 is 14 amino acids. The germline V gene encodes CDR1 SGHRS and CDR2 YFSETQ. The CDR3 protein is CASSLEHLNSPLHF. In DNA form, the CDR3 reads TGCGCCAGCAGCTTGGAACATCTAAATTCACCCCTCCACTTT.